This TCR beta chain was recorded in a study of T cell responses to AZD1222 COVID-19 vaccine. Findings of the study overall: The study identified only five or six AZD1222 recipients as seropositive at baseline.

V was trimmed by 2 bases and J by 2 bases, leaving 7 bases between them. Germline CDR1 LGHDT, CDR2 YNNKEL (reference sequence). The CDR3 is 15 amino acids. Profiled with immunoSEQ multiplex PCR; TCRdb holds only in-frame clones, not every one. The table records 150,000 to 180,000 clones, 90% of them present only once. Note on this clone: The target antigen is unknown.

The source material was peripheral blood, sampled 28 days after the second AZD1222 dose. The chain links TRBV3-1 (or the pseudogene TRBV3-2) to TRBJ2-6; D perhaps matches TRBD1 (5 bases). The TCR originated in an adult who received the AZD1222 COVID-19 vaccine. The CDR3 nucleotides read TGTGCCAGCAGCCAAATAGGGGCTGGGGCCAACGTCCTGACTTTC. Translating gives CASSQIGAGANVLTF.